One and the same sample provided the 32 T cell receptor beta chains below, sequenced in a study of patients and donors after allogeneic stem cell transplantation. TCRdb called the RT-PCR reads again in MiXCR, with one record for every CDR3 protein. The sample lists approximately 170,000 distinct CDR3 sequences; approximately 25% were seen once. Sample: blood, either unsorted or a sorted T cell fraction (not recorded which). These receptors all come from a human donor who was either an allogeneic HSCT recipient or a stem cell or donor lymphocyte infusion donor (not recorded which). It is not recorded whose cells these are; they may come from a transplant donor.

This clonotype was detected only a few times. The chain links TRBV25-1 to TRBJ2-1; the D is unclear. This CDR3 comprises 12 residues. V was pared by 8 bases and J by 5 bases, with 10 bases between. From germline, CDR1 is MGHDK and CDR2 SYGVNS. The CDR3 DNA sequence: TGTGCCAGCCAGGAATACCACAATGAGCAGTTCTTC. Protein sequence: CASQEYHNEQFF.

This clonotype was detected ten times or more. The rearrangement uses TRBV3-1 and TRBJ1-5; D unclear. The CDR3 runs to 12 residues. V was cut by 0 bases and J by 5 bases, with 2 bases left in between. From germline, CDR1 is LGHDT and CDR2 YNNKEL (reference sequence). The CDR3 DNA reads TGTGCCAGCAGCCAAGAGGATCAGCCCCAGCATTTT. Translation gives CASSQEDQPQHF.

The rearrangement joins TRBV20-1 to TRBJ1-3; 9 positions agree with TRBD1. Germline trimming cut 5 bases from V and 4 bases from J; bases unmatched to any gene: 9. Germline loops: CDR1 DFQATT, CDR2 SNEGSKA (reference sequence). The CDR3 is 15 residues long. Written as DNA, the CDR3 is TGCAGTGCTCAACCGGGACAGGGTTCGGGAAACACCATATATTTT. Translated, it gives CSAQPGQGSGNTIYF.

The CDR3 DNA sequence: TGCGCCAGCAGCCAAGAACTGGGGACGAACATTCAGTACTTC. Its protein product is CASSQELGTNIQYF. The chain links TRBV4-1 to TRBJ2-4; D is tentatively TRBD1 or TRBD2 (5 bases each). The CDR3 totals 14 residues. In germline, CDR1 is MGHRA, CDR2 YSYEKL. V shed 0 bases and J shed 7 bases, with 10 bases lying between them.

The table lists this clonotype with a few counts. The J gene is TRBJ1-4, the V gene TRBV4-1, with D possibly TRBD1 on 6 matching bases. The CDR3 is 14 amino acids. V gave up 2 bases and J gave up 10 bases, with 14 bases separating them. Germline V gene sequence: CDR1 MGHRA, CDR2 YSYEKL. The CDR3 is CASSQNRVGAKLFF. CDR3 coding DNA: TGCGCCAGCAGCCAAAACAGGGTCGGGGCAAAACTGTTTTTT.

This clonotype was counted between two and nine times. The J gene is TRBJ1-2, the V gene TRBV7-9, with D hard to call. CDR1 and CDR2 (germline): SEHNR, FQNEAQ (reference sequence). This CDR3 region has 12 residues. Trimming pared 2 bases from V and 12 bases from J, leaving 13 bases between. Here the CDR3 reads CASSLMALVDTF. In DNA, the CDR3 is TGTGCCAGCAGCTTAATGGCCCTGGTCGACACCTTC. The full variable domain, in which reference TRBV7-9 and TRBJ1-2 provide the parts outside the CDR3, is DTGVSQNPRHKITKRGQNVTFRCDPISEHNRLYWYRQTLGQGPEFLTYFQNEAQLEKSRLLSDRFSAERPKGSFSTLEIQRTEQGDSAMYLCASSLMALVDTFGSGTRLTVV.

The chain combines TRBV28 with TRBJ2-1, with TRBD2 matching 7 bases. J gave up 5 bases and V 6 bases, and 7 bases lay outside the gene matches. Germline CDR1 reads MDHEN; CDR2 reads SYDVKM. The CDR3 length is 14 residues. CDR3 amino acids: CASRAAGLNNEQFF. The CDR3 region has the DNA TGTGCCAGCAGGGCTGCGGGACTAAACAATGAGCAGTTCTTC. Based on the CDR3 plus reference TRBV28 and TRBJ2-1, the full variable domain is DVKVTQSSRYLVKRTGEKVFLECVQDMDHENMFWYRQDPGLGLRLIYFSYDVKMKEKGDIPEGYSVSREKKERFSLILESASTNQTSMYLCASRAAGLNNEQFFGPGTRLTVL.

In nucleotides, the CDR3 is TGTGCCACCAGTGACTCGGCTGCCTCTAACACCGGGGAGCTGTTTTTT. Translating it yields CATSDSAASNTGELFF. V gene TRBV24-1 combines with J gene TRBJ2-2; D gene ambiguous. V lost 4 bases to trimming and J lost 2 bases, with 13 bases between them. The CDR3 length is 16 residues. Germline CDR1 KGHDR, CDR2 SFDVKD.

Only a few counts were recorded for this clonotype. The chain has TRBV15 and TRBJ1-2; 7 bases align to TRBD1. V trimming: 3 bases; J trimming: 0 bases; junction bases outside the gene matches: 7. The CDR3 totals 16 residues. The germline gives CDR1 LNHNV, CDR2 YYDKDF (reference sequence). For the CDR3, the DNA is TGTGCCACCAGCAGCCGCCGACAGGGCGCTAACTATGGCTACACCTTC. It codes for CATSSRRQGANYGYTF.

V gene TRBV25-1 combines with J gene TRBJ2-4, with D unresolved. Trimming pared 6 bases from V and 0 bases from J, leaving 9 bases between. Germline V gene data show CDR1 as MGHDK and CDR2 as SYGVNS. CDR3 size: 14 residues. The CDR3 reads CASSNTQAKNIQYF. CDR3 DNA sequence: TGTGCCAGCAGCAATACACAAGCCAAAAACATTCAGTACTTC.

This clonotype was recorded a few times. The chain is built from TRBV25-1 and TRBJ1-2, with a weak D call TRBD1 (6 bases). The ends were cut back, 3 bases at V and 7 bases at J, with 12 bases in the middle. CDR1 and CDR2 (germline): MGHDK, SYGVNS. CDR3 length: 13 residues. This chain's CDR3 is CASSEGHRGGYTF. For the CDR3, the DNA is TGTGCCAGCAGTGAGGGACACCGTGGTGGCTACACCTTC.

This clonotype was detected many times. The V and J genes are TRBV7-9 and TRBJ1-1, with TRBD1 matching over 7 bases. Germline lookup yields CDR1 SEHNR and CDR2 FQNEAQ (reference sequence). The J segment lost 1 base and the V segment lost 5 bases, leaving 10 bases of the junction unmatched. There are 16 residues in the CDR3. CDR3 DNA sequence: TGTGCCAGCAGCCCCCCTCAGGGGGACTCGAACACTGAAGCTTTCTTT. This gives the protein CASSPPQGDSNTEAFF.

The chain carries TRBV6-2 or TRBV6-3 and TRBJ2-1; a weak D match, TRBD1 (7 bases). Germline V gene sequence: CDR1 MNHEY, CDR2 SVGEGT. V lost 4 bases, J lost 8 bases, and 27 bases lay in between. The CDR3 length is 18 residues. CDR3: CASSWAVQGGNIRDEQFF. The CDR3 DNA follows: TGTGCCAGCAGTTGGGCTGTGCAGGGGGGTAATATTCGGGATGAGCAGTTCTTC.

This chain joins TRBV12-3 or TRBV12-4 and TRBJ2-2; 8 bases agree with TRBD2. CDR3 length equals 17 residues. Germline trimming cut 3 bases from V and 2 bases from J; bases unmatched to any gene: 8. The CDR3 is CASSFGTSGPNTGELFF. As DNA, the CDR3 is TGTGCCAGCAGTTTCGGTACTAGCGGCCCAAACACCGGGGAGCTGTTTTTT.

The chain employs TRBV7-3 and TRBJ1-6, with TRBD1 matching 9 bases. In germline, CDR1 is SGHTA, CDR2 FQGTGA. Trimming cost V 8 bases and J 9 bases; bases outside gene matches: 5. The CDR3 extends over 13 amino acids. The CDR3 DNA sequence: TGTGCCAGCCGAGACAGGGGGACTTCACCCCTCCACTTT. Translated, it gives CASRDRGTSPLHF. The full variable domain, its missing parts supplied by reference TRBV7-3 and TRBJ1-6, is GAGVSQTPSNKVTEKGKYVELRCDPISGHTALYWYRQSLGQGPEFLIYFQGTGAADDSGLPNDRFFAVRPEGSVSTLKIQRTERGDSAVYLCASRDRGTSPLHFGNGTRLTVT.

This clonotype was seen just once. The rearrangement uses TRBV29-1 and TRBJ2-5; a possible D gene is TRBD1 (5 bases). Germline V CDR1 and CDR2: SQVTM, ANQGSEA. The CDR3 spans 13 residues. V was clipped by 7 bases and J by 4 bases, with 16 bases between them. CDR3 nucleotide sequence: TGCAGCGCCTGGGGCCCTGATGCAGAGACCCAGTACTTC. Protein product: CSAWGPDAETQYF.

This clonotype was picked up a small number of times. The CDR3 nucleotides read TGCAGTGCTAGCAAAAGGGGGAGCAATCAGCCCCAGCATTTT. This encodes CSASKRGSNQPQHF. The chain combines TRBV20-1 with TRBJ1-5, with D possibly being TRBD1 (6 bases). Germline V CDR1 and CDR2: DFQATT, SNEGSKA (reference sequence). This CDR3 is built from 14 residues. V dropped 3 bases and J dropped 1 base, with 10 bases sitting between them.

This clonotype has a handful of counts. V gene TRBV7-2 combines with J gene TRBJ2-1; 10 bases agree with TRBD2. The CDR3 sequence is 18 residues long. Trimming cost V 4 bases and J 4 bases; bases outside gene matches: 13. Germline V gives CDR1 SGHTA, CDR2 FQGNSA. The CDR3 nucleotides read TGTGCCAGCAGCTCCCGTCGTAAGGCTAGCGGGGGTTACAATGAGCAGTTCTTC. The encoded protein is CASSSRRKASGGYNEQFF.

The J gene is TRBJ2-7, the V gene TRBV5-1, with D perhaps matching TRBD1 (6 bases). Between the trimmed V and J ends, which lost 4 bases and 6 bases, there was a span of 20 bases. Germline V lookup: CDR1 SGHRS, CDR2 YFSETQ. The CDR3 runs 15 residues. The chain's CDR3 is CASSPTLAQGGEQYF. The DNA for the CDR3 is TGCGCCAGCAGCCCGACCTTGGCACAGGGCGGCGAGCAGTACTTC.

This clonotype showed up just once. The conserved closing phenylalanine or tryptophan is absent in this CDR3, likely reflecting a read error. It is unclear where the CDR3 begins or ends on the DNA, so no DNA is shown, and the CDR3 is as TCRdb lists it. V and J are TRBV7-2 and TRBJ2-1; the tabulated D call, TRBD1, remains unverified against the DNA. Germline-derived CDR1 and CDR2 are SGHTA and FQGNSA. The CDR3 is 15 amino acids in total, end residues counted. The CDR3 protein is CASSLFSGDPLEDRL.

This clonotype was detected ten times or more. The rearrangement links TRBV20-1 to TRBJ1-1; possibly TRBD1 for D (6 bases). Trimming cost V 4 bases and J 8 bases, with 14 bases left between them. The CDR3 totals 12 residues. Germline V gene lookup returns CDR1 DFQATT and CDR2 SNEGSKA (reference sequence). CDR3 DNA: TGCAGTGCTAACAGGGCTTCACCAGAAGCTTTCTTT. Translation gives CSANRASPEAFF.

The rearrangement uses TRBV6-2 or TRBV6-3 and TRBJ2-1, with unresolved D. The CDR3 sequence is 15 residues long. CDR1 is MNHEY and CDR2 is SVGEGT in the germline V gene. V was clipped by 5 bases and J by 2 bases, with 13 bases between them. The DNA of the CDR3 is TGTGCCAGCAGTGACCACCCTGAAACCTACAATGAGCAGTTCTTC. It translates to CASSDHPETYNEQFF.

The chain employs TRBV25-1 and TRBJ2-7; a weak D match, TRBD2 (6 bases). The CDR3 covers 15 residues. V was clipped by 2 bases and J by 7 bases, with 18 bases between them. Germline CDR1 and CDR2: MGHDK and SYGVNS. The CDR3: CASSEGLAILREQYF. The CDR3, as DNA: TGTGCCAGCAGTGAAGGTCTAGCGATTCTACGTGAGCAGTACTTC.

This clonotype was counted only a few times. The rearrangement uses TRBV7-2 and TRBJ1-5; 9 bases are a match to TRBD1. The germline gives CDR1 SGHTA, CDR2 FQGNSA. With V trimmed by 4 bases and J by 7 bases, 5 bases remained unmatched. CDR3 length: 14 amino acids. The CDR3 is CASSSDRGGQPQHF. The CDR3 nucleotides are TGTGCCAGCAGCTCGGACAGGGGTGGACAGCCCCAGCATTTT.

The rearrangement links TRBV12-3 or TRBV12-4 to TRBJ2-5, with a possible D match to TRBD1 (5 bases). Trimming left V 2 bases short and J 9 bases short, with 7 bases between. The CDR3 sequence is 11 residues long. CDR3 nucleotide sequence: TGTGCCAGCAGTTTAAGGGGATCCCAGTACTTC. This encodes CASSLRGSQYF.

This chain joins TRBV29-1 and TRBJ2-7; TRBD1 is a possible D gene (6 bases). The CDR3 has 14 amino acids. V lost 4 bases and J lost 1, with 14 bases in between. Germline V gives CDR1 SQVTM, CDR2 ANQGSEA. CDR3 DNA: TGCAGCGTTGGGTACGGGACACCTTCCTACGAGCAGTACTTC. This codes for CSVGYGTPSYEQYF.

This clonotype appeared a few times. The chain recombines TRBV25-1 with TRBJ2-1, with unresolved D. The CDR3 covers 12 residues. The ends were cut back, 0 bases at V and 10 bases at J, with 7 bases in the middle. Germline CDR1 reads MGHDK; CDR2 reads SYGVNS. CDR3 nucleotides: TGTGCCAGCAGTGAATACGGTGGCGAGCAGTTCTTC. Translated, it gives CASSEYGGEQFF. The variable domain in full, with the rest retrieved from reference TRBV25-1 and TRBJ2-1, is EADIYQTPRYLVIGTGKKITLECSQTMGHDKMYWYQQDPGMELHLIHYSYGVNSTEKGDLSSESTVSRIRTEHFPLTLESARPSHTSQYLCASSEYGGEQFFGPGTRLTVL.

The chain employs TRBV21-1 and TRBJ2-5; TRBD2 reflects the table's D call only, with no check against the DNA. TRBV21-1 is assigned pseudogene status. This CDR3 is built from 15 residues. In DNA form, the CDR3 reads TGTGCCAGCAGCCGGGGGAGGGGCTCGGCGGAGACCCAGTACTTC. As protein: CASSRGRGSAETQYF.

The chain combines TRBV12-3 or TRBV12-4 with TRBJ2-7; 7 bases align to TRBD1. The V segment lost 5 bases and the J segment 2 bases; nucleotides outside the gene matches: 9. The CDR3 consists of 15 residues. The CDR3 region has the DNA TGTGCCAGCAGTACCGCTCGACAGGGTACCTACGAGCAGTACTTC. It specifies CASSTARQGTYEQYF.

This clonotype was seen more than once but under ten times. This chain links TRBV7-6 with TRBJ1-6; TRBD1 is a possible D gene (6 bases). This CDR3 comprises 14 residues. Germline CDR1 reads SGHVS; CDR2 reads FNYEAQ. Trimming shortened V by 1 base and J by 10 bases, and 11 bases separated the two germline ends. The CDR3 spells CASSLEGGGSPLHF. The CDR3 nucleotides read TGTGCCAGCAGCTTAGAGGGGGGAGGATCACCCCTCCACTTT.

This chain joins TRBV7-8 and TRBJ2-1, with 13 bases lining up with TRBD2. CDR3 length: 17 amino acids. V shed 3 bases, J shed 3 bases, and the junction held 5 bases outside the gene matches. Germline V gene data show CDR1 as SGHVS and CDR2 as FQNEAQ. The CDR3 reads CASSFRGLAGDYNEQFF. The DNA for the CDR3 is TGTGCCAGCAGCTTTCGTGGACTAGCGGGGGACTACAATGAGCAGTTCTTC. Based on the CDR3 plus reference TRBV7-8 and TRBJ2-1, the full variable domain is GAGVSQSPRYKVAKRGQDVALRCDPISGHVSLFWYQQALGQGPEFLTYFQNEAQLDKSGLPSDRFFAERPEGSVSTLKIQRTQQEDSAVYLCASSFRGLAGDYNEQFFGPGTRLTVL.

This clonotype appeared a single time. The chain has TRBV5-5 and TRBJ2-7; perhaps TRBD1 as D (6 bases). Trimming removed 5 bases from V and 4 bases from J, with 28 bases in between. Germline V gene lookup returns CDR1 SGHKS and CDR2 YYEKEE (reference sequence). The CDR3 has 18 residues. For the CDR3, the DNA is TGTGCCAGCAGAATCCCTGTCGCTCGGACAGAGACGGCTTACGAGCAGTACTTC. This translates into CASRIPVARTETAYEQYF.